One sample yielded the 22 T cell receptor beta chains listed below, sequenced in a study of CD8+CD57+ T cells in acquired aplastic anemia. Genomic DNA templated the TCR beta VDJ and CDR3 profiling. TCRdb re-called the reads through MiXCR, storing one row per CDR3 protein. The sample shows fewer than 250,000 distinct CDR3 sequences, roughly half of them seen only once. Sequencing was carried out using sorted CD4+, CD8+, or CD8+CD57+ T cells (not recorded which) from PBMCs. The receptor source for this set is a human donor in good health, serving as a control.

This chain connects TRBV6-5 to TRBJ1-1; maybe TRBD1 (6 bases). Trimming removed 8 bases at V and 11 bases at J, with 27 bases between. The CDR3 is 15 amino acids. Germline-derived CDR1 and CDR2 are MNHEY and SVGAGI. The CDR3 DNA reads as TGTGCCAGCGCCCATAGACGGGGGCGTGTGTTAGGGGCTTTCTTT. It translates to CASAHRRGRVLGAFF.

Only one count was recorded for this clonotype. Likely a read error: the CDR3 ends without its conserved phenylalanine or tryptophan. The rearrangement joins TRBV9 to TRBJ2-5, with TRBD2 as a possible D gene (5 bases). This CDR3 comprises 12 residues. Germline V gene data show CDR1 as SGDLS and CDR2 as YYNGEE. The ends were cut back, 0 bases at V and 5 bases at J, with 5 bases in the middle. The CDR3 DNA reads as TGTGCCAGCAGCGTAGCGGGGGAGACCCAGTACCTC. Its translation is CASSVAGETQYL.

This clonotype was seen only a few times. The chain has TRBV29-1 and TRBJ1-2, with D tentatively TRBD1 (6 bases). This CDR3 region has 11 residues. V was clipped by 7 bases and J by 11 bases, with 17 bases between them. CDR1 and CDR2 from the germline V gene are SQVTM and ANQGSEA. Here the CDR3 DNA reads TGCAGCGCCTCCCTGACAGGAACTTACACCTTC. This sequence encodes CSASLTGTYTF.

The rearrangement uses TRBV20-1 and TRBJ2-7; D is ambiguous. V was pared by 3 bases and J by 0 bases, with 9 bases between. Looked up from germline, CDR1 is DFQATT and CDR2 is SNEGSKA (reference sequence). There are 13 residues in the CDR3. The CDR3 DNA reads TGCAGTGCTAGGGAAACTCTCTCCTACGAGCAGTACTTC. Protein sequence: CSARETLSYEQYF.

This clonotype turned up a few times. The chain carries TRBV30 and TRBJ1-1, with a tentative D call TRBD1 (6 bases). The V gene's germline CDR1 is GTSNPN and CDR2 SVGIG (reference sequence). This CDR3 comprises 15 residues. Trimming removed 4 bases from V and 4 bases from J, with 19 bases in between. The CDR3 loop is CAWTRRGGASTEAFF. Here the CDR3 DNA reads TGTGCCTGGACCCGTAGGGGGGGCGCGAGCACTGAAGCTTTCTTT. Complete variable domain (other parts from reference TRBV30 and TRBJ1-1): SQTIHQWPATLVQPVGSPLSLECTVEGTSNPNLYWYRQAAGRGLQLLFYSVGIGQISSEVPQNLSASRPQDRQFILSSKKLLLSDSGFYLCAWTRRGGASTEAFFGQGTRLTVV.

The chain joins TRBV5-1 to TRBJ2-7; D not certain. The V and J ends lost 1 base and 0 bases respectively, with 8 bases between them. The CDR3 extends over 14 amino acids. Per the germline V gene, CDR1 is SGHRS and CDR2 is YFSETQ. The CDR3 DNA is TGCGCCAGCAGCTTGACGGCTAGCTCCTACGAGCAGTACTTC. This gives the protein CASSLTASSYEQYF.

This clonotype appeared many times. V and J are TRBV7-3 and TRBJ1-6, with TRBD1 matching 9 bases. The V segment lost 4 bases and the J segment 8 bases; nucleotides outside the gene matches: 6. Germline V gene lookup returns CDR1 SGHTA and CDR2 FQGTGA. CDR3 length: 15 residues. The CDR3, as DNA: TGTGCCAGCAGCTCCGGACAGGGGAAGGATTCACCCCTCCACTTT. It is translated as CASSSGQGKDSPLHF.

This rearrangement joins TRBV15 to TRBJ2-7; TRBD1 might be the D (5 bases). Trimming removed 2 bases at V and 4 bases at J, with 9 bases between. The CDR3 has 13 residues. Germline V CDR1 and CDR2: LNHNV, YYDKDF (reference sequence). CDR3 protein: CATSRLQGYEQYF. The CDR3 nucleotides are TGTGCCACCAGCAGACTCCAGGGATACGAGCAGTACTTC.

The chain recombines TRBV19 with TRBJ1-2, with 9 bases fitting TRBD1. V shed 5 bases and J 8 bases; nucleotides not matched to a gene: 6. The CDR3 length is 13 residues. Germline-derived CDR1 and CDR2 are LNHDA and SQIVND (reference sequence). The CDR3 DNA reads TGTGCCAGTAGTCGGGGACAGGGTTTGGGCTACACCTTC. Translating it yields CASSRGQGLGYTF.

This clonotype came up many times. CDR3 bases: TGTGCCAGTAGTATAGATTACAGGGGAACTGAAGCTTTCTTT. Translating it yields CASSIDYRGTEAFF. This chain uses TRBV19 with TRBJ1-1; TRBD1 agrees at 7 bases. CDR1 is LNHDA, CDR2 SQIVND, per germline (reference sequence). V lost 0 bases, J lost 5 bases, and 3 bases stayed unmatched. The CDR3 contains 14 residues.

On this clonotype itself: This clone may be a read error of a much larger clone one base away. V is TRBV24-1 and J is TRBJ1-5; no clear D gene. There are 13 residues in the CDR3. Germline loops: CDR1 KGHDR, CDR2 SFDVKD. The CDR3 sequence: CANSLNPNQPQHF. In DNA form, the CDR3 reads TGTGCCAACAGTTTAAACCCTAATCAGCCCCAGCATTTT.

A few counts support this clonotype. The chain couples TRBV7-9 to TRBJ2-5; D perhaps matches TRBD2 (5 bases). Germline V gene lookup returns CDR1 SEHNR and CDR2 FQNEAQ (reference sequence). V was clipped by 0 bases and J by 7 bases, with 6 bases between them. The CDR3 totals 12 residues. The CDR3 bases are TGTGCCAGCAGCTTAGCGGCGGGGACCCAGTACTTC. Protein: CASSLAAGTQYF.

CDR3 bases: TGTGCCAGCAGCTTAGGGGTGGGACAGGGCCACGAGCAGTACTTC. It specifies CASSLGVGQGHEQYF. The chain employs TRBV7-2 and TRBJ2-7; the match to TRBD1 covers 9 bases. V lost 1 base to trimming and J lost 5 bases; unmatched junction nucleotides: 6. The CDR3 runs to 15 residues. CDR1 is SGHTA and CDR2 is FQGNSA in the germline V gene.

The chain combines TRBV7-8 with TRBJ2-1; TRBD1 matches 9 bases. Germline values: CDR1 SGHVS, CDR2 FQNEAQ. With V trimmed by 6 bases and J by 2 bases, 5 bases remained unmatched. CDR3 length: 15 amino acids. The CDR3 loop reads CASRRTGATYNEQFF. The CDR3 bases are TGTGCCAGCAGACGGACAGGGGCCACCTACAATGAGCAGTTCTTC.

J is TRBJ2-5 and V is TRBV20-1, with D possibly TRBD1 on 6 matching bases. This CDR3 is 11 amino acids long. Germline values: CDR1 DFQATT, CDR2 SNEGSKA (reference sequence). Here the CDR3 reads CSVADEGAQYF. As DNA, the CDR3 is TGCAGCGTTGCGGACGAGGGGGCCCAGTACTTC.

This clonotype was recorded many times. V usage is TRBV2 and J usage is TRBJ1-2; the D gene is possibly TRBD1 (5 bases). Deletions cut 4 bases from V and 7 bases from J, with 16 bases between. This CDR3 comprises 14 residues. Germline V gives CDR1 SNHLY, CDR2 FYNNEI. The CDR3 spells CASSAQVSGGGYTF. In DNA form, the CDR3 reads TGTGCCAGCAGTGCACAGGTCAGTGGCGGTGGCTACACCTTC.

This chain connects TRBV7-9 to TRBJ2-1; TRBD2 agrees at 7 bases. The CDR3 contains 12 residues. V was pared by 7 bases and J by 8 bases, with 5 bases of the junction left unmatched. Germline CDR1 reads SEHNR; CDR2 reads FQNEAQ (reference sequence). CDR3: CASTLLADEQFF. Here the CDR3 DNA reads TGTGCCAGCACCCTGCTAGCGGATGAGCAGTTCTTC.

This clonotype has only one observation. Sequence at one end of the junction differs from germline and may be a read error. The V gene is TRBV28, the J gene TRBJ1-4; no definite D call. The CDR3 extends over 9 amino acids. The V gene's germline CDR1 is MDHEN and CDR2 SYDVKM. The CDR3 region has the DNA TGTGCCAGCAGTTTATTCTCCGTTTTT. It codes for CASSLFSVF.

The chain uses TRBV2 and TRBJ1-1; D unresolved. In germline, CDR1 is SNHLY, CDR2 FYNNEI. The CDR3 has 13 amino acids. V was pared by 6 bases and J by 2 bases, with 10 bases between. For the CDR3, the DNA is TGTGCCAGCAGAGAACAGACTAACACTGAAGCTTTCTTT. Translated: CASREQTNTEAFF.

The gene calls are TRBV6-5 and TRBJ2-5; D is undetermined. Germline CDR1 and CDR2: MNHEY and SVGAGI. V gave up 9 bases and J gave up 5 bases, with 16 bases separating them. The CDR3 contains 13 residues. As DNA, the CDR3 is TGTGCCAGTGCCCACCGTACCCTCGAGACCCAGTACTTC. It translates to CASAHRTLETQYF.

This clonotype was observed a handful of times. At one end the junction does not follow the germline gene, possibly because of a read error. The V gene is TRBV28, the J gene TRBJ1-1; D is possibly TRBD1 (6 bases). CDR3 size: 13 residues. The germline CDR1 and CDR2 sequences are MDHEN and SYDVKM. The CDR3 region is CASSLTGNAEAFF. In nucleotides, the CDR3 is TGTGCCAGCAGTCTCACAGGGAACGCTGAAGCTTTCTTT.

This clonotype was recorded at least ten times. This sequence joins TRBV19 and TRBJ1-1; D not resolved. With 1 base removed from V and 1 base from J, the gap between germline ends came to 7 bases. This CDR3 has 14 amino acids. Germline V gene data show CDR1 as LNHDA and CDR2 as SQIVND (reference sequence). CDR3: CASSIVAGNTEAFF. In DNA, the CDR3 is TGTGCCAGTAGTATAGTAGCGGGGAACACTGAAGCTTTCTTT.